This TCR beta chain was captured by sequencing in a study of shared clonotypes between healthy human individuals. Overall study findings and caveats: Few donors limited the genetic and exposure-history diversity represented. The generation probabilities recorded for non-shared clonotypes fell below those of clonotypes shared by all four donors. Memory subsets had estimated richness that was generally smaller than that of naive subsets.

Germline loops: CDR1 GTSNPN, CDR2 SVGIG (reference sequence). Trimming removed 7 bases from V and 0 bases from J, with 9 bases in between. The CDR3 runs to 12 residues. In the authors' methods: Filtering of immunoSEQ junctional sequences could not match full-length read filtering. Repertoires were generated with immunoSEQ multiplex PCR, while TCRdb's copy carries only in-frame clones and drops some. For V, J and clone size, that table is used; D and trimming come from the DNA. The sample holds around 750,000 clones; 74% are singletons and the top ten take about 1.7%. This clone has more than one count but fewer than ten. The antigen is undetermined.

Material for sequencing was memory CD4+ T cells sorted from blood. As for subset: CD45RA-negative fraction. The gene calls are TRBV30 and TRBJ2-5; D remains unclear. The receptor's source is a woman in her 30s in good health. CDR3 residues: CAFNVHQETQYF. In DNA, the CDR3 is TGTGCCTTCAATGTTCACCAAGAGACCCAGTACTTC.